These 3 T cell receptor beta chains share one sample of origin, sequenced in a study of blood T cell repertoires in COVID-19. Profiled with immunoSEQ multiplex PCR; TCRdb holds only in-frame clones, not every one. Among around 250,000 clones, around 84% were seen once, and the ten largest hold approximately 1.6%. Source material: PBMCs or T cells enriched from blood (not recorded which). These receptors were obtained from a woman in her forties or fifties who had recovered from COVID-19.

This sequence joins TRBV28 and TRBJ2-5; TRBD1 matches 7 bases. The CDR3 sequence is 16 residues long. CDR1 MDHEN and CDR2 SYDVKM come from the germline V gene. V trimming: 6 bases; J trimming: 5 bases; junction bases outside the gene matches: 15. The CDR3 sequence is CASSSDRASWWETQYF. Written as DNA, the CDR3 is TGTGCCAGCAGCTCAGACAGGGCTTCCTGGTGGGAGACCCAGTACTTC.

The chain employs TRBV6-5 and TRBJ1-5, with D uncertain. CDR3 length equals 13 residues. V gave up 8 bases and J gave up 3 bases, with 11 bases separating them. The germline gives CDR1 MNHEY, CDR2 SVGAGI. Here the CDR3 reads CASGPVFNQPQHF. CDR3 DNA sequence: TGTGCCAGCGGGCCTGTTTTCAATCAGCCCCAGCATTTT.

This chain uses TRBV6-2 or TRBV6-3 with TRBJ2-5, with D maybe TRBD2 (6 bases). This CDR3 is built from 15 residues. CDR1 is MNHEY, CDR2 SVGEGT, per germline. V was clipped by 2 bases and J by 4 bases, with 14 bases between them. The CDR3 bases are TGTGCCAGCAGTTACGCCGCGGGATGGCGAGAGACCCAGTACTTC. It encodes CASSYAAGWRETQYF.